This TCR beta chain was captured by sequencing in a study of shared clonotypes between healthy human individuals. Germline CDR1 and CDR2: SGHRS and YFSETQ. The CDR3 has 14 residues. Between the trimmed V and J ends, which lost 5 bases and 2 bases, there was a span of 14 bases. For each subset, genomic DNA was distributed in equal portions over several immunoSEQ plates. DNA input for the unsorted PBMC replicate PCRs was approximately 300 ng, about 32,000 T cell genomes. Data came from immunoSEQ multiplex PCR; TCRdb stores just in-frame clones and leaves some out. The data contain approximately 470,000 clones, 81% of them singletons. Overall study results and limits: Clonotype sharing among donors was expected to depend on sequencing depth.

This clone was detected many times. What it binds is not known. The chain has TRBV5-1 and TRBJ2-7; D might be TRBD1 (5 bases). This TCR came from a woman between 40 and 50 years old in good health. Some clones in this sample may be carry-over from other donors' samples. The sample consisted of PBMCs. DNA for the CDR3: TGCGCCAGCAGGTCCCAGACAGTCACCTACGAGCAGTACTTC. This gives the protein CASRSQTVTYEQYF.